The 17 T cell receptor beta chains reported below all come from one sample, sequenced in a study of OX40 agonist ivuxolimab in advanced cancers. TCRdb's copy holds only in-frame clones and misses some; the assay was immunoSEQ multiplex PCR. The table lists roughly 56,000 clones, around 86% of them singletons, with roughly 3% in the top ten. The starting material was CD4+ or CD8+ T cells sorted from blood, obtained in a trial of the OX40 agonist ivuxolimab. These receptors were taken from an adult with an advanced solid tumor such as melanoma, head and neck, liver or kidney cancer.

This sequence joins TRBV2 and TRBJ1-6, with TRBD1 as a possible D gene (5 bases). V lost 3 bases, J lost 10 bases, and 19 bases lay in between. The CDR3 extends over 16 amino acids. Looked up from germline, CDR1 is SNHLY and CDR2 is FYNNEI. The CDR3 nucleotides are TGTGCCAGCAGTGATAGATCTCCGGGACTCGGCTCACCCCTCCACTTT. Translation gives CASSDRSPGLGSPLHF.

Note on this clone: A junction boundary mismatches the germline segment, possibly from a read error. The rearrangement joins TRBV7-7 to TRBJ2-4; D is perhaps TRBD2 (5 bases). The germline CDR1 and CDR2 sequences are SSHAT and FNYEAQ (reference sequence). This CDR3 comprises 15 residues. Written as DNA, the CDR3 is TGTGCTAGCAGCTTCCCCTGGGCGGGTGCGGACATTCAGTACTTC. Its translation: CASSFPWAGADIQYF.

V usage is TRBV7-6 and J usage is TRBJ2-3; D not certain. The germline V gene has CDR1 SGHVS and CDR2 FNYEAQ. This CDR3 is built from 14 residues. Trimming pared 5 bases from V and 2 bases from J, leaving 11 bases between. The DNA for the CDR3 is TGTGCCAGCAGCCTACAACTCGACACAGATACGCAGTATTTT. Translating gives CASSLQLDTDTQYF. Complete variable domain (other parts from reference TRBV7-6 and TRBJ2-3): GAGVSQSPRYKVTKRGQDVALRCDPISGHVSLYWYRQALGQGPEFLTYFNYEAQQDKSGLPNDRFSAERPEGSISTLTIQRTEQRDSAMYRCASSLQLDTDTQYFGPGTRLTVL.

The chain joins TRBV7-2 to TRBJ2-3; possible D gene TRBD2, 6 bases. This CDR3 has 16 amino acids. Germline CDR1 SGHTA, CDR2 FQGNSA. The V and J ends lost 0 bases and 6 bases respectively, with 16 bases between them. In nucleotides, the CDR3 is TGTGCCAGCAGCTTAGCGGTGGGGTCGGGGGTCGATACGCAGTATTTT. It is translated as CASSLAVGSGVDTQYF.

On this clone: An end of the junction does not agree with germline; a read error may underlie this. The chain joins TRBV7-7 to TRBJ2-3; D might be TRBD1 or TRBD2, each matching 5 bases. CDR3 length: 15 amino acids. CDR1 is SSHAT, CDR2 FNYEAQ, per germline (reference sequence). CDR3 region: CASSYGTSSTDTQYF. The CDR3 DNA reads as TGTGCTAGCAGCTACGGGACCTCTAGCACAGATACGCAGTATTTT.

The chain has TRBV5-1 and TRBJ2-3; the match to TRBD1 covers 7 bases. The germline V gene encodes CDR1 SGHRS and CDR2 YFSETQ. V lost 0 bases, J lost 2 bases, and 9 bases stayed unmatched. CDR3 length: 17 residues. The chain's CDR3 is CASSLVVGTEITDTQYF. The CDR3 DNA reads TGCGCCAGCAGCTTGGTGGTCGGGACAGAGATCACAGATACGCAGTATTTT.

The genes are TRBV7-2 and TRBJ2-5; 8 bases align to TRBD2. The CDR3 totals 15 residues. Trimming cost V 2 bases and J 5 bases; bases outside gene matches: 7. Germline V lookup: CDR1 SGHTA, CDR2 FQGNSA. In DNA, the CDR3 is TGTGCCAGCAGCTTATTCGGGGGGGCCGGGGAGACCCAGTACTTC. Translated: CASSLFGGAGETQYF.

This clone was picked up a small number of times. The chain employs TRBV6-6 and TRBJ2-5, with 8 bases matching TRBD1. The length of the CDR3 is 14 residues. V lost 8 bases and J lost 3; bases outside the gene matches: 8. Germline assignment: CDR1 MNHNY and CDR2 SVGAGI (reference sequence). CDR3 loop: CASRGQGTKETQYF. The CDR3 coding sequence is TGTGCCAGCCGAGGACAGGGTACCAAAGAGACCCAGTACTTC.

CDR3 coding DNA: TGTGCCAGCAGCTTCATCCGGGAAGGCCATGAGCAGTTCTTC. This encodes CASSFIREGHEQFF. The chain combines TRBV7-2 with TRBJ2-1; maybe TRBD2 (5 bases). The CDR3 runs to 14 residues. Trimming pared 3 bases from V and 8 bases from J, leaving 14 bases between. Germline-derived CDR1 and CDR2 are SGHTA and FQGNSA.

V gene TRBV29-1 combines with J gene TRBJ2-5, with a possible D match to TRBD2 (6 bases). V was shortened by 3 bases and J by 1 base, with 9 bases between the two germline ends. Germline CDR1 and CDR2: SQVTM and ANQGSEA. The CDR3 runs to 13 residues. In nucleotides, the CDR3 is TGCAGCGTTGATCGGGGGACCCAAGAGACCCAGTACTTC. Translation: CSVDRGTQETQYF.

V gene TRBV19 combines with J gene TRBJ2-3; 7 nucleotides align to TRBD1. Losses at the gene ends were 2 bases for V and 4 bases for J; bases not matched to a gene: 6. CDR3 length equals 15 residues. Germline loops: CDR1 LNHDA, CDR2 SQIVND (reference sequence). The CDR3 DNA follows: TGTGCCAGTAGTATATTCCAGGGGGTTGCAGATACGCAGTATTTT. Its translation is CASSIFQGVADTQYF.

The CDR3 nucleotides read TGCGCCAGCAGCCAAGATCGAGGAGAGACCCAGTACTTC. Translated, it gives CASSQDRGETQYF. This rearrangement joins TRBV4-3 to TRBJ2-5; D not resolved. Trimming took off 0 bases at V and 4 bases at J, with 6 bases between the two ends. Germline V lookup: CDR1 LGHNA, CDR2 YSLEER. The CDR3 consists of 13 residues.

The chain joins TRBV9 to TRBJ1-6; D possibly corresponds to TRBD1 (5 bases). The germline V gene encodes CDR1 SGDLS and CDR2 YYNGEE. This CDR3 region has 16 residues. The ends were cut back, 0 bases at V and 12 bases at J, with 19 bases in the middle. The CDR3 reads CASSVVGDPGWEPLHF. CDR3 nucleotide sequence: TGTGCCAGCAGCGTAGTAGGGGACCCAGGATGGGAACCCCTCCACTTT.

The chain recombines TRBV18 with TRBJ2-2; D uncertain. This CDR3 comprises 13 residues. Between the trimmed V and J ends, which lost 3 bases and 3 bases, there was a span of 5 bases. In germline, CDR1 is KGHSH, CDR2 LQKENI. The CDR3 coding sequence is TGTGCCAGCTCACCCGCGGACACCGGGGAGCTGTTTTTT. Protein product: CASSPADTGELFF.

Here the CDR3 reads CASREGAGYTF. CDR3 DNA: TGTGCCAGCAGGGAGGGTGCTGGCTACACCTTC. The chain couples TRBV28 to TRBJ1-2; D gene unclear. The V and J ends lost 6 bases and 7 bases respectively, with 9 bases between them. CDR3 length equals 11 residues. Germline V gene sequence: CDR1 MDHEN, CDR2 SYDVKM.

The rearrangement uses TRBV6-1 and TRBJ2-7, with 10 nucleotides matching TRBD1. CDR3 length: 13 amino acids. The trim removed 7 bases at V and 6 bases at J, leaving 6 bases unmatched. Germline CDR1 MNHNS, CDR2 SASEGT. The CDR3 coding sequence is TGTGCCAGCACCCGGACAGGGGGGAGCGAGCAGTACTTC. It is translated as CASTRTGGSEQYF.

With respect to this clone: The junction departs from the called germline gene at one end, perhaps through a read error. The J gene is TRBJ1-1, the V gene TRBV5-5, with D possibly TRBD1 on 6 matching bases. The CDR3 runs 12 residues. CDR1 is SGHKS, CDR2 YYEKEE, per germline (reference sequence). The CDR3 sequence: CASSLDSPNGIF. The CDR3 DNA reads as TGTGCCAGCAGCCTGGACAGCCCCAATGGAATCTTT.